This TCR beta chain stems from a study of T cell clusters in autoimmune cytopenias. TRB amplification used around 260 ng of peripheral blood genomic DNA. Multiplex touch-down PCR amplified TRB using TRB-A and TRB-B pools in one tube. TCRdb re-called the multiplex PCR reads; every CDR3 protein appears as one record, without DNA. Its clone listing holds around 8,000 distinct CDR3 sequences. Judged by frequency, this clonotype is medium-sized (0.01 to 0.1%). Its antigen is not known. Study findings and constraints: Exclusive TRB clusters were 2.5 to 3.5-fold more numerous in healthy donors than in active autoimmune hepatitis.

Germline V gives CDR1 GTSNPN, CDR2 SVGIG (reference sequence). This CDR3 region has 13 residues. The data also belong to a second study, concerning T cell repertoires in aging, cancer and after chemotherapy. That source adds: Rebound thymic output was suggested by rising median generation probability during chemotherapy in each cancer cohort. Thymic emigration or peripheral T cell expansion may be impaired by lymphoid organ infiltration in hematological cancer.

This clonotype was obtained from a human donor with an autoimmune cytopenia or autoimmune hepatitis (not recorded which). The chain joins TRBV30 to TRBJ2-5; without DNA, the TCRdb call of TRBD2 cannot be checked. The sample comprised peripheral blood. The CDR3 loop is CAWSVGRAETQYF.